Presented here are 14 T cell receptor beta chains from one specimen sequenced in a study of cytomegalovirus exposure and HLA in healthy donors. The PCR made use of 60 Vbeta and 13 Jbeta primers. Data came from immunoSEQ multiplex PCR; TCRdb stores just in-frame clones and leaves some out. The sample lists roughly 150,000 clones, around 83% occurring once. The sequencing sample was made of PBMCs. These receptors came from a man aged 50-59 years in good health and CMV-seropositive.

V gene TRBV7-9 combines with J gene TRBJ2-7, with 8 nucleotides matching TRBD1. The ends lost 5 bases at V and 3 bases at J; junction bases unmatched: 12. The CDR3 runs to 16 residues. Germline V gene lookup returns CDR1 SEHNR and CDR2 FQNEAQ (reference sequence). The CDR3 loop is CASSPARGRGLYEQYF. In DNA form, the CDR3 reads TGTGCCAGCAGCCCTGCGAGGGGCAGGGGGCTCTACGAGCAGTACTTC.

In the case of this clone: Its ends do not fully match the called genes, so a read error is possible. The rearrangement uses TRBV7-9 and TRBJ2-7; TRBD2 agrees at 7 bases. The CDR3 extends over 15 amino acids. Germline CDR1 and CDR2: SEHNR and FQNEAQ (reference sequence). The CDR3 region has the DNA TGTTCCAGCAGCTTCCTACTGGGGGGGTCCTACGAGCAGTACTTC. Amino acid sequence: CSSSFLLGGSYEQYF.

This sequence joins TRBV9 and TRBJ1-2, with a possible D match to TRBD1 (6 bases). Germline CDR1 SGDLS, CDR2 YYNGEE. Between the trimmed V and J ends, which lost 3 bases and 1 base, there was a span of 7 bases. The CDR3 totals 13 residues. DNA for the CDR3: TGTGCCAGCAGCGCCAGGGGTAACTATGGCTACACCTTC. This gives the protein CASSARGNYGYTF.

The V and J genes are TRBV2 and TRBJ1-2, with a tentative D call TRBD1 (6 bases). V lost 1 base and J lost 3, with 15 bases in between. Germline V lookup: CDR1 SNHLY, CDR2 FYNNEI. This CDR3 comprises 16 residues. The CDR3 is CASSEGTTTGYYGYTF. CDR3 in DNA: TGTGCCAGCAGTGAAGGCACAACAACAGGGTACTATGGCTACACCTTC.

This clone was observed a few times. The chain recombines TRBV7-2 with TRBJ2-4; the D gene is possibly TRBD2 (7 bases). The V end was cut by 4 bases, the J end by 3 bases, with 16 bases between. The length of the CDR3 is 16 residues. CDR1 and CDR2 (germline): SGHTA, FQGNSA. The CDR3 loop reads CASSSRGGGIKNIQYF. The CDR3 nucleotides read TGTGCCAGCAGCTCCAGGGGAGGGGGGATCAAAAACATTCAGTACTTC.

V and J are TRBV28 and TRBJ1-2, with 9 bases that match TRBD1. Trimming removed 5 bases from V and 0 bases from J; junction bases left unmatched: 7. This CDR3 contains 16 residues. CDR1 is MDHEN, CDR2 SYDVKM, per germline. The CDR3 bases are TGTGCCAGCAGTGACAGGGGGGCCCGAGCTAACTATGGCTACACCTTC. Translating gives CASSDRGARANYGYTF.

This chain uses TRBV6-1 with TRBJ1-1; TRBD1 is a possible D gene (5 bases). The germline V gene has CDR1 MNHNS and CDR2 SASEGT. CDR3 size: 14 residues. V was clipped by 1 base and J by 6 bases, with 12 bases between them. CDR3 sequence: CASSEGPGGAEAFF. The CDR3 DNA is TGTGCCAGCAGTGAAGGTCCCGGGGGGGCTGAAGCTTTCTTT.

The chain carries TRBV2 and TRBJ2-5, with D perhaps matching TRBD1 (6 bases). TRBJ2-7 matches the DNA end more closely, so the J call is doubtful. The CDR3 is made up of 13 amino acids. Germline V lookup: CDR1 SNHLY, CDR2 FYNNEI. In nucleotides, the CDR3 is TGTGCCAGCAGACCCGGGACATCCTACGAGCAGTACTTC. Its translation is CASRPGTSYEQYF.

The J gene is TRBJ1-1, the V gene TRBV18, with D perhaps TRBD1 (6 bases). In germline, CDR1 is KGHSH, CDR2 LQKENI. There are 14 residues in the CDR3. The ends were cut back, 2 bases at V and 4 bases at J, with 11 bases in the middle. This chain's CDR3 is CASSPSTGSTEAFF. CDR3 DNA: TGTGCCAGCTCACCATCGACAGGATCCACTGAAGCTTTCTTT.

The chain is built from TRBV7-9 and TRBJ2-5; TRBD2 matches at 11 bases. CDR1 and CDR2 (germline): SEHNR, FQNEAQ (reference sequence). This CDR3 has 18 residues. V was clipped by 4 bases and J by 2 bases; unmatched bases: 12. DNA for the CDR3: TGTGCCAGCAGCTCCATATTTGGGCGACTAGCGGGGCAAGAGACCCAGTACTTC. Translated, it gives CASSSIFGRLAGQETQYF.

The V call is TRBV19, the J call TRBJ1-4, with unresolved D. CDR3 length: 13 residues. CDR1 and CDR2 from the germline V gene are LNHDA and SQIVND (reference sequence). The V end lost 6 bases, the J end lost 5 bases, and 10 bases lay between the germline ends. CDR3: CASRVAENEKLFF. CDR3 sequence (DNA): TGTGCCAGTAGAGTAGCTGAAAATGAAAAACTGTTTTTT.

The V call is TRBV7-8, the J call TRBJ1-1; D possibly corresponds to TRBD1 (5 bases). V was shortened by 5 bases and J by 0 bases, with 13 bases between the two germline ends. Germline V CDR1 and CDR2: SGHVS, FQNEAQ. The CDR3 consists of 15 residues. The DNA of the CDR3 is TGTGCCAGCAGCCCTGTGCGGGGCATGAACACTGAAGCTTTCTTT. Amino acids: CASSPVRGMNTEAFF.

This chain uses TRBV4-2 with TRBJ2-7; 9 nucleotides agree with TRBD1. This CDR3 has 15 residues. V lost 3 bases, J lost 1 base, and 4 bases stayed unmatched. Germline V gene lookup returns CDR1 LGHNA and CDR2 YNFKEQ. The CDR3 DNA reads TGTGCCAGCAGCCAGATGGGACAGGGATCCTACGAGCAGTACTTC. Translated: CASSQMGQGSYEQYF.

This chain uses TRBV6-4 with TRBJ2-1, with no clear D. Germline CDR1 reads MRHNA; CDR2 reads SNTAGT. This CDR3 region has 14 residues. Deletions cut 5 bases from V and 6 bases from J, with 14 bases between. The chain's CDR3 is CASSLLTNGNEQFF. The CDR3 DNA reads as TGTGCCAGCAGTCTACTCACTAACGGCAATGAGCAGTTCTTC.